Listed below are T cell receptor beta chains from one sample, sequenced in a study of cytomegalovirus exposure and HLA in healthy donors. Clones were read by immunoSEQ multiplex PCR, and TCRdb kept only the in-frame ones, dropping some. In the table there are 200,000 to 300,000 clones, about 90% of which are singletons. The specimen was PBMCs. The receptors come from a woman under 40 in good health and CMV-seropositive. Each CDR3 is given with its conserved first and last residue. D genes are given only for firm matches. Some rows have no size entry. The others give once, few or many, or a class for an expanded clone.

DNA	CDR3	size	J	V	D
TGTGCCAGCAGCGTAGGCAGGCAAGAGACCCAGTACTTC	CASSVGRQETQYF	-	TRBJ2-5	TRBV9	-
TGTGCCAGCAGCTCCGGTCCAGAGACCCAGTACTTC	CASSSGPETQYF	-	TRBJ2-5	TRBV11-1	-
TGTGCCAGCAGCGTGGTGGGAGGTACAGATACGCAGTATTTT	CASSVVGGTDTQYF	once	TRBJ2-3	TRBV9	-
TGTGCCAGCGGTGGGACTAGCGGGAGCTATGAGCAGTACTTC	CASGGTSGSYEQYF	-	TRBJ2-7	TRBV7-9	TRBD2
TGTGCCAGCAGCTGGGGGGGGACAGGGGGCGGCTATGGCTACACCTTC	CASSWGGTGGGYGYTF	once	TRBJ1-2	TRBV27	TRBD1
TGTGCCAGTAGGGACAGGGGTGGTAATCAGCCCCAGCATTTT	CASRDRGGNQPQHF	-	TRBJ1-5	TRBV6-1	TRBD1
TGCGCCAGCCCCCGCGGTACGGGGTACAATGAGCAGTTCTTC	CASPRGTGYNEQFF	-	TRBJ2-1	TRBV4-1	-
TGTGCCAGCAGCTTAGTAGTTAATGAAGCTTTCTTT	CASSLVVNEAFF	once	TRBJ1-1	TRBV7-9	-
TGTGCCAGCAGCTTAGATATTTCGGGGACTAGCCCCTTCTTC	CASSLDISGTSPFF	-	TRBJ2-1	TRBV11-3	TRBD2
TGTGCCAGCAGTGCCAATGGACAGGGAGGACAGCCCCAGCATTTT	CASSANGQGGQPQHF	once	TRBJ1-5	TRBV6-4	TRBD1
TGTGCCAGCAGCTTAGGTGGGACAGGGGGCCTTCCAGGTACGCAGTATTTT	CASSLGGTGGLPGTQYF	once	TRBJ2-3	TRBV7-6	TRBD1
TGTGCCAGCAGTCCCGACCGGGCAGGGGGCAGGAGCAATCAGCCCCAGCATTTT	CASSPDRAGGRSNQPQHF	once	TRBJ1-5	TRBV25-1	TRBD1
TGTGCCTGGAGTGTTTCACCAGGGGCTGGAAACACCATATATTTT	CAWSVSPGAGNTIYF	once	TRBJ1-3	TRBV30	-
TGTGCCAGCAGCCCAACTAGCGGGAGATTAACCCGCGACGAGCAGTACTTC	CASSPTSGRLTRDEQYF	-	TRBJ2-7	TRBV7-2	TRBD2
TGTGCTAGCAGCAGACAGGGGGTCGAGACCCAGTACTTC	CASSRQGVETQYF	-	TRBJ2-5	TRBV7-7	TRBD1
TGCGCCAGCAGCCAGGGGAGTGGTTTGGGGGAGCAGTACTTC	CASSQGSGLGEQYF	-	TRBJ2-7	TRBV4-1	-
TGCAGCGTTTCTGGGGGAGGCTATGGCTACACCTTC	CSVSGGGYGYTF	-	TRBJ1-2	TRBV29-1	-
TGTGCCAGCAGCCCCGGGATGGTTAGCAATCAGCCCCAGCATTTT	CASSPGMVSNQPQHF	few	TRBJ1-5	TRBV6-5	-
TGTGCCAGCAGTTTCCGCCCTCGGACAGTGAACACTGAAGCTTTCTTT	CASSFRPRTVNTEAFF	-	TRBJ1-1	TRBV28	-
TGCGCCAGCAGCTTGGGCGGGATAGGGACAGATACGCAGTATTTT	CASSLGGIGTDTQYF	-	TRBJ2-3	TRBV5-1	-
TGTGCCAGCAGCCCTCTTGTTACGGGGGGAAATGAAAAACTGTTTTTT	CASSPLVTGGNEKLFF	-	TRBJ1-4	TRBV27	-
TGTGCCAGCAGTTCGACAGGGCCCCTTGTGGAGCAGTACTTC	CASSSTGPLVEQYF	-	TRBJ2-7	TRBV6-5	TRBD1
TGTGCCAGCAGCTTGCAGTACGAGCAGTACTTC	CASSLQYEQYF	-	TRBJ2-7	TRBV5-8	-
TGTGCCAGCAGTATTACATCTAGCGGGAGGGCCACCGGGGAGCTGTTTTTT	CASSITSSGRATGELFF	-	TRBJ2-2	TRBV27	TRBD2
TGTGCCAGCAGCCTGGAGGACAGTTACAATGAGCAGTTCTTC	CASSLEDSYNEQFF	-	TRBJ2-1	TRBV11-3	-
TGTGCCAGCAGCTTGGGGGGCATCGCTCCGGATACGCAGTATTTT	CASSLGGIAPDTQYF	-	TRBJ2-3	TRBV5-6	-